Below, one TCR beta chain is given with its context. This record belongs to a study of T cell responses to AZD1222 COVID-19 vaccine. Germline V gene data show CDR1 as SGHTA and CDR2 as FQGNSA. The V and J ends lost 11 bases and 2 bases respectively, with 13 bases between them. This CDR3 is built from 12 residues. Method: immunoSEQ multiplex PCR; TCRdb's copy keeps in-frame clones and lacks some. The sample lists 130,000 to 150,000 clones; approximately 89% were seen once. This clonotype was obtained from an adult in good health. The sequences come from peripheral blood, collected on day 0 of AZD1222 vaccination. The rearrangement joins TRBV7-2 to TRBJ2-7; either TRBD1 or TRBD2 may supply D (5 bases each). In DNA form, the CDR3 reads TGTGCCGGCCGAGGGGAACCCTACGAGCAGTACTTC. Its protein is CAGRGEPYEQYF.